A single sample is the source of the 2 T cell receptor beta chains below, sequenced in a study of blood T cell repertoires in COVID-19. The repertoire was sequenced with immunoSEQ multiplex PCR; TCRdb's copy has only in-frame clones and lacks some. Of about 120,000 clones in the sample, 75% to 90% are singletons; the top ten hold approximately 4.4%. Sequencing was carried out using peripheral blood. All receptors derive from a woman in her fifties or sixties with acute or convalescent COVID-19.

The genes are TRBV11-3 and TRBJ2-5, with TRBD2 as a possible D gene (5 bases). This CDR3 is built from 13 residues. The germline V gene has CDR1 SGHNT and CDR2 YENEEA. The V gene lost 9 bases and the J gene lost 2 bases, with 13 bases spanning the gap. CDR3 amino acids: CASSRDLQETQYF. Here the CDR3 DNA reads TGTGCCAGTTCCCGGGATCTACAAGAGACCCAGTACTTC.

The rearrangement uses TRBV30 and TRBJ1-3, with 7 bases aligning to TRBD1. With V trimmed by 2 bases and J by 4 bases, 5 bases remained unmatched. Germline V gene lookup returns CDR1 GTSNPN and CDR2 SVGIG (reference sequence). The CDR3 extends over 14 amino acids. The CDR3 region is CAWSTGVGGNTIYF. The DNA for the CDR3 is TGTGCCTGGAGTACAGGGGTAGGGGGAAACACCATATATTTT.